These 9 T cell receptor beta chains came from one sample sequenced in a study of lymphopenia after photon versus proton radiotherapy. Clones were sequenced by immunoSEQ multiplex PCR, and TCRdb holds only the in-frame ones, with some missing. Counted here are 24,000 or so clones, more than 80% occurring once; the ten biggest clones make up about 22%. Material: peripheral blood, obtained from a patient treated with photon-based radiotherapy. The receptor source for this set is a middle-aged man with gastric cancer.

The genes are TRBV5-8 and TRBJ2-3; the D is unclear. Germline assignment: CDR1 SGHTS and CDR2 YDEGEE. The CDR3 runs 15 residues. Trimming left V 4 bases short and J 0 bases short, with 12 bases between. In nucleotides, the CDR3 is TGTGCCAGCAGCACTATCAGGCCCAGCACAGATACGCAGTATTTT. Its translation is CASSTIRPSTDTQYF.

This clone was observed a handful of times. The rearrangement links TRBV6-5 to TRBJ1-5, with a tentative D call TRBD1 (6 bases). V was cut by 5 bases and J by 4 bases, with 12 bases left in between. The CDR3 spans 14 residues. Germline values: CDR1 MNHEY, CDR2 SVGAGI. The DNA for the CDR3 is TGTGCCAGCAGTCCGACAGGTCAGAATCAGCCCCAGCATTTT. Translation: CASSPTGQNQPQHF.

The chain couples TRBV10-3 to TRBJ1-6, with D maybe TRBD1 (6 bases). Trimming pared 6 bases from V and 5 bases from J, leaving 11 bases between. The CDR3 runs 14 residues. Germline loops: CDR1 ENHRY, CDR2 SYGVKD. CDR3 sequence reads: CAIRGQSDNSPLHF. The CDR3 DNA sequence: TGTGCCATCAGAGGACAGAGCGATAATTCACCCCTCCACTTT.

The V gene is TRBV29-1, the J gene TRBJ2-7, with D perhaps matching TRBD2 (6 bases). The V end was cut by 6 bases, the J end by 5 bases, with 14 bases between. The CDR3 consists of 12 residues. Germline V gene data show CDR1 as SQVTM and CDR2 as ANQGSEA. Here the CDR3 DNA reads TGCAGCGTCCCTCGGGGGAGACACGAGCAGTACTTC. Translation: CSVPRGRHEQYF.

The rearrangement joins TRBV5-4 to TRBJ1-2, with a weak D call TRBD1 (6 bases). V was pared by 0 bases and J by 8 bases, with 17 bases between. The CDR3 length is 15 residues. Germline lookup yields CDR1 SGHNT and CDR2 YYREEE (reference sequence). In nucleotides, the CDR3 is TGTGCCAGCAGCTTGGATTCGGGGGGCGCGTCAGGCTACACCTTC. Amino acids: CASSLDSGGASGYTF.

This clone was seen only a few times. This chain links TRBV7-6 with TRBJ1-5; D unclear. V lost 2 bases and J lost 6, with 11 bases in between. This CDR3 region has 14 residues. Per the germline V gene, CDR1 is SGHVS and CDR2 is FNYEAQ. CDR3 residues: CASSLSGSSQPQHF. CDR3 nucleotides: TGTGCCAGCAGCTTATCAGGTTCCAGTCAGCCCCAGCATTTT.

The chain combines TRBV5-4 with TRBJ1-4, with D possibly TRBD1 on 5 matching bases. The CDR3 has 14 amino acids. With 4 bases removed from V and 7 bases from J, the gap between germline ends came to 14 bases. CDR1 is SGHNT and CDR2 is YYREEE in the germline V gene (reference sequence). In DNA form, the CDR3 reads TGTGCCAGCAGCCGTCCAGGGATAGGTGAAAAACTGTTTTTT. Its translation is CASSRPGIGEKLFF.

V is TRBV7-2 and J is TRBJ2-3; D unresolved. The CDR3 totals 14 residues. V lost 5 bases and J 3 bases, leaving 12 bases between the germline ends. CDR1 is SGHTA and CDR2 is FQGNSA in the germline V gene. The CDR3 DNA is TGTGCCAGCAGCCAAACTCGACAAACAGATACGCAGTATTTT. It encodes CASSQTRQTDTQYF.

The rearrangement uses TRBV15 and TRBJ1-3; D gene uncertain. The germline gives CDR1 LNHNV, CDR2 YYDKDF (reference sequence). Trimming left V 2 bases short and J 0 bases short, with 5 bases between. The CDR3 sequence is 14 residues long. The CDR3 bases are TGTGCCACCAGCAGAATGTACTCTGGAAACACCATATATTTT. This sequence encodes CATSRMYSGNTIYF.